A selection of T cell receptor beta chains follows, all from one sample in a study of cytomegalovirus exposure and HLA in healthy donors. Method: immunoSEQ multiplex PCR; TCRdb's copy keeps in-frame clones and lacks some. The sample carries some 250,000 clones, over 80% recorded once. The specimen was PBMCs. Receptor source: a woman between 40 and 50 years old in good health and CMV-seropositive. CDR3s leave out the opening cysteine and the closing phenylalanine or tryptophan. Only some rows state a clone size, as once, few, many or a class for expanded clones.

TRBV30,.,AWRTSGGIGTQY
TRBV5-1,.,ASSSGTGMAEGYT
TRBV5-1,.,ASSLQRASSTDTQY
TRBV7-2,.,ASSLASDGPPGNTIY
TRBV7-9,.,ASSLPGTGSGYT
TRBV19,.,ASGSYEQY
TRBV19,.,ASSIREAGNTIY
TRBV30,.,AWSVGVGTDTQY
TRBV7-2,.,ASSLRGLAMSSGANVLT
TRBV9,.,ASSVVRTGELF
TRBV4-2,.,ASRGGQGIIDYGYT
TRBV10-1,.,ASSPGQGNTEAF
TRBV27,.,ASSRAAISGTGIYEQY
TRBV7-9,.,SSTTWGRSSYEQY
TRBV23-1,.,ASSLSTSGIYEQY
TRBV4-2,.,ASSQDTGANTGELF
TRBV7-9,few,ASTLGGFTEAF
TRBV19,once,ASSGTGDQPQH
TRBV9,.,ASSVGSSGYNEQF
TRBV5-1,few,ASATQTGNNSPLH
TRBV7-2,.,ASSAMGQRRDGYT
TRBV4-1,.,ASSQGGPYEQY
TRBV5-4,.,ASSFSSSGNTIY
TRBV6-6,.,ASSYSDRGGGYT
TRBV9,.,ASSVATTGATEAF
TRBV11-2,.,ASSLGRGTHQPQH
TRBV7-2,.,ASSLIGGDSYEQY
TRBV5-4,.,ASSRQPDTDTQY
TRBV7-9,.,SSSLRGSEAF
TRBV5-1,.,ASSTQGGEEGYT
TRBV4-1,.,ASSQVARQRNTIY
TRBV18,.,ASSPFDGELYEQY
TRBV6-1,.,ASRVTSGGGETQY
TRBV5-4,.,ASSLTGGSYGYA
TRBV14,.,ASSQDLTTREF
TRBV18,.,ASSPLSDTEAF
TRBV19,few,ASRGADSGNTIY
TRBV7-9,.,SSSLQFRDYGYT
TRBV5-5,.,ASSLISGEKLF
TRBV9,.,ASSPKVGLTQTGNTIY
TRBV9,.,ASSVEGTGNSPLH